These 18 T cell receptor beta chains were sequenced from one sample in a study of OX40 agonist ivuxolimab in advanced cancers. The assay was immunoSEQ multiplex PCR, and TCRdb's table has in-frame clones only and misses some. The sample contains around 70,000 clones, roughly 85% of which appear only once. The source was CD4+ or CD8+ T cells sorted from blood, collected in a trial of the OX40 agonist ivuxolimab. These receptors all come from an adult with an advanced solid tumor such as melanoma, head and neck, liver or kidney cancer.

The CDR3 DNA is TGTGCCAGCAGCCAGACAGGGACAGGTTCGTGGAACACTGAAGCTTTCTTT. Translation: CASSQTGTGSWNTEAFF. V and J are TRBV14 and TRBJ1-1, with 8 bases lining up with TRBD1. The CDR3 is made up of 17 amino acids. V dropped 3 bases and J dropped 1; count of bases not matched to a gene: 10. Germline V gives CDR1 SGHDN, CDR2 FVKESK.

The V gene is TRBV28, the J gene TRBJ1-5, with D perhaps TRBD1 (5 bases). This CDR3 contains 15 residues. Germline values: CDR1 MDHEN, CDR2 SYDVKM. V was trimmed by 4 bases and J by 2 bases, leaving 12 bases between them. The CDR3 reads CASSSLGGGNQPQHF. CDR3 in DNA: TGTGCCAGCAGTTCCCTGGGAGGGGGCAATCAGCCCCAGCATTTT.

The rearrangement links TRBV5-1 to TRBJ1-2; TRBD1 matches at 9 bases. The CDR3 sequence is 15 residues long. Germline-derived CDR1 and CDR2 are SGHRS and YFSETQ. The trim removed 0 bases at V and 3 bases at J, leaving 3 bases unmatched. CDR3 DNA sequence: TGCGCCAGCAGCTTGGATGGGACAGGGTACTATGGCTACACCTTC. Translation gives CASSLDGTGYYGYTF.

The chain uses TRBV2 and TRBJ1-1, with D perhaps TRBD1 (5 bases). Germline-derived CDR1 and CDR2 are SNHLY and FYNNEI. Trimming removed 4 bases from V and 4 bases from J, with 16 bases in between. CDR3 size: 15 residues. CDR3 bases: TGTGCCAGCAGTGCATTGGGGGAGGGAAGCACTGAAGCTTTCTTT. It specifies CASSALGEGSTEAFF.

There are a few counts of this clone. The chain uses TRBV28 and TRBJ2-7, with TRBD2 matching over 15 bases. This CDR3 is 15 amino acids long. Germline V gene data show CDR1 as MDHEN and CDR2 as SYDVKM. The trim removed 7 bases at V and 2 bases at J, leaving 3 bases unmatched. This chain's CDR3 is CASTGTSGGPYEQYV. CDR3 sequence (DNA): TGTGCCAGCACCGGGACTAGCGGGGGGCCCTACGAGCAGTACGTC.

J is TRBJ1-4 and V is TRBV6-1; D remains unclear. This CDR3 contains 14 residues. V was pared by 3 bases and J by 8 bases, with 13 bases between. Germline loops: CDR1 MNHNS, CDR2 SASEGT. This CDR3 reads CASSDGSRGEKLFF. In nucleotides, the CDR3 is TGTGCCAGCAGTGACGGGAGCCGGGGAGAAAAACTGTTTTTT.

This clone was counted a few times. The CDR3 nucleotides are TGTGCCAGCAGTTCGCTAGCGGGAGTTCGACACGAGCAGTACTTC. Translated: CASSSLAGVRHEQYF. J is TRBJ2-7 and V is TRBV28; TRBD2 matches 10 bases. The CDR3 is 15 residues long. CDR1 is MDHEN, CDR2 SYDVKM, per germline. The J segment lost 5 bases and the V segment lost 4 bases, leaving 8 bases of the junction unmatched.

This clone was observed a single time. The chain combines TRBV5-6 with TRBJ1-3; D remains unclear. Germline lookup yields CDR1 SGHDT and CDR2 YYEEEE. The ends were cut back, 3 bases at V and 0 bases at J, with 7 bases in the middle. This CDR3 has 14 residues. CDR3 in DNA: TGTGCCAGCAGCTCCGCCAGCTCTGGAAACACCATATATTTT. It translates to CASSSASSGNTIYF.

This chain connects TRBV7-2 to TRBJ1-5; 7 nucleotides line up with TRBD1. Germline lookup yields CDR1 SGHTA and CDR2 FQGNSA. Trimming cost V 0 bases and J 8 bases; bases outside gene matches: 4. This CDR3 comprises 14 residues. The CDR3 spells CASSLAGGREPQHF. For the CDR3, the DNA is TGTGCCAGCAGCTTAGCAGGGGGCAGGGAGCCCCAGCATTTT. Filled out from reference TRBV7-2 and TRBJ1-5, the complete variable domain reads GAGVSQSPSNKVTEKGKDVELRCDPISGHTALYWYRQSLGQGLEFLIYFQGNSAPDKSGLPSDRFSAERTGGSVSTLTIQRTQQEDSAVYLCASSLAGGREPQHFGDGTRLSIL.

The V call is TRBV18, the J call TRBJ1-4; D not resolved. CDR1 and CDR2 from the germline V gene are KGHSH and LQKENI. V lost 3 bases and J lost 8, with 16 bases in between. This CDR3 has 15 residues. The CDR3 spells CASSPRTSSEEKLFF. The CDR3 region has the DNA TGTGCCAGCTCACCCAGGACCTCGTCAGAGGAAAAACTGTTTTTT.

The chain joins TRBV5-1 to TRBJ1-1; 9 bases map to TRBD1. The germline V gene encodes CDR1 SGHRS and CDR2 YFSETQ. This CDR3 is 14 amino acids long. V gave up 0 bases and J gave up 7 bases; unmatched junction bases: 4. The CDR3 loop reads CASSLGTGDLEAFF. CDR3 bases: TGCGCCAGCAGCTTGGGGACAGGGGATCTTGAAGCTTTCTTT.

The chain combines TRBV5-4 with TRBJ1-1, with D possibly being TRBD1 (5 bases). Germline V gene sequence: CDR1 SGHNT, CDR2 YYREEE (reference sequence). The CDR3 loop spans 14 amino acids. Between the trimmed V and J ends, which lost 3 bases and 0 bases, there was a span of 9 bases. The CDR3 here is CASSWGRLNTEAFF. The CDR3 DNA reads TGTGCCAGCAGCTGGGGACGGTTGAACACTGAAGCTTTCTTT.

The J gene is TRBJ1-1, the V gene TRBV28; D is ambiguous. The CDR3 totals 14 residues. Germline V lookup: CDR1 MDHEN, CDR2 SYDVKM. Trimming left V 8 bases short and J 0 bases short, with 13 bases between. CDR3 bases: TGTGCCAGCCGGCTTTGGAGGGTGAACACTGAAGCTTTCTTT. It is translated as CASRLWRVNTEAFF.

The chain employs TRBV7-8 and TRBJ2-5; D may correspond to TRBD1 or TRBD2 (6 bases each). Looked up from germline, CDR1 is SGHVS and CDR2 is FQNEAQ. V lost 5 bases to trimming and J lost 1 base, with 11 bases between them. The CDR3 has 14 amino acids. The CDR3 reads CASSRGRAQETQYF. Written as DNA, the CDR3 is TGTGCCAGCAGCCGGGGGCGGGCCCAAGAGACCCAGTACTTC.

The chain is built from TRBV4-2 and TRBJ2-6, with D unresolved. V gave up 0 bases and J gave up 0 bases, with 9 bases separating them. CDR3 length: 17 amino acids. The germline V gene has CDR1 LGHNA and CDR2 YNFKEQ. The CDR3 nucleotides read TGTGCCAGCAGCCAAGATTTTCGGAGCTCTGGGGCCAACGTCCTGACTTTC. It yields the protein CASSQDFRSSGANVLTF.

The chain uses TRBV10-2 and TRBJ2-2; the D gene is possibly TRBD2 (7 bases). Between the trimmed V and J ends, which lost 8 bases and 6 bases, there was a span of 19 bases. Germline CDR1 reads WSHSY; CDR2 reads SAAADI. The CDR3 runs to 15 residues. CDR3 protein: CASRLGGVSAGELFF. The CDR3 DNA follows: TGCGCCAGCCGATTAGGGGGGGTAAGCGCCGGGGAGCTGTTTTTT.

J is TRBJ2-3 and V is TRBV7-2; D unresolved. Trimming cost V 1 base and J 0 bases, with 5 bases left between them. Germline values: CDR1 SGHTA, CDR2 FQGNSA. The CDR3 loop spans 14 amino acids. CDR3 bases: TGTGCCAGCAGCTTAGTGGTCAGCACAGATACGCAGTATTTT. Protein: CASSLVVSTDTQYF.

The chain employs TRBV28 and TRBJ2-3; 8 bases map to TRBD1. The ends lost 5 bases at V and 11 bases at J; junction bases unmatched: 15. Germline V gene sequence: CDR1 MDHEN, CDR2 SYDVKM. This CDR3 is 15 amino acids long. The CDR3 loop is CASSPWTGTAGGQYF. Written as DNA, the CDR3 is TGTGCCAGCAGTCCCTGGACAGGGACGGCCGGTGGGCAGTATTTT.